This T cell receptor beta chain emerged from a study of CD8 T cells in ankylosing spondylitis. TCRdb re-derived calls from the 5' RACE reads in MiXCR, one entry per CDR3 protein. The sample comprises 100,000 to 150,000 distinct CDR3 sequences, roughly a tenth of which are singletons, and 2.5% to 4% rests with the top ten. In its sample, this clonotype was seen many times. The CDR3 length is 18 residues. Looked up from germline, CDR1 is SGHDN and CDR2 is FVKESK. V lost 1 base and J lost 0; bases outside the gene matches: 8. The rearrangement uses TRBV14 and TRBJ2-7; 11 bases are a match to TRBD2. The receptor's source is a male donor with ankylosing spondylitis or in good health (not recorded which). Material for sequencing was blood, either unsorted or a sorted T cell fraction (not recorded which). The CDR3 reads CASSQGLAGQKSSYEQYF. CDR3 nucleotide sequence: TGTGCCAGCAGCCAAGGACTAGCGGGACAAAAGAGCTCCTACGAGCAGTACTTC.